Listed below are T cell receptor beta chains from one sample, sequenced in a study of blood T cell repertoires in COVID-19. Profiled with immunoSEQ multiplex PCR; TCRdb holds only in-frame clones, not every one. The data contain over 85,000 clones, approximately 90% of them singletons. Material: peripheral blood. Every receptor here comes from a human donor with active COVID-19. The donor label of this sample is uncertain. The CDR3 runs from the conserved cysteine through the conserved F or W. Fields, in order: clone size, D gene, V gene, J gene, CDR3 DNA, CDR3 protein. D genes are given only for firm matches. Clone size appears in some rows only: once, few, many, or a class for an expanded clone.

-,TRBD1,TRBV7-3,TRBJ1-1,TGTGCCAGCAGCTCCCGACAGGGGTCAAGTGAAGCTTTCTTT,CASSSRQGSSEAFF
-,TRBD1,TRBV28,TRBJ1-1,TGTGCCAGCAGTACAGGGGAGACAGGAACTGAAGCTTTCTTT,CASSTGETGTEAFF
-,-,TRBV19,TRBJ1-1,TGTGCCAGTAGTATCTCCCCAGAGGGTGAAGCTTTCTTT,CASSISPEGEAFF
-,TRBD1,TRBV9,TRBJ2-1,TGTGCCAGCAGCCCGGGACAGGGCTCCTACAATGAGCAGTTCTTC,CASSPGQGSYNEQFF
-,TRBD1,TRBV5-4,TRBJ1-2,TGTGCCAGCAGCTTGGGACAGGGGGACTATGGCTACACCTTC,CASSLGQGDYGYTF
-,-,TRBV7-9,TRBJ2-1,TGTGCCAGCAGCTCTCGGGACACCAATGAGCAGTTCTTC,CASSSRDTNEQFF
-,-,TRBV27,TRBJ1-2,TGTGCCAGCAGTTTCACCGGCGCCTTCCTGACTTCCAACTATGGCTACACCTTC,CASSFTGAFLTSNYGYTF
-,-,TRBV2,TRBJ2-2,TGTGCCAGCCCGACAGGGGAGGGAACCGGGGAGCTGTTTTTT,CASPTGEGTGELFF
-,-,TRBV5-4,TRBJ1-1,TGTGCCAGCAGTGCGGGGATCCAGAACACTGAAGCTTTCTTT,CASSAGIQNTEAFF
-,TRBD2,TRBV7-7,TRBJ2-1,TGTGCCAGCAGCCCAAAGGCACTAGCGTCCTACAATGAGCAGTTCTTC,CASSPKALASYNEQFF
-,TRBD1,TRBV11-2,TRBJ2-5,TGTGCCAGCACCCCTCGGGACAGCTATTTGTTAGAGACCCAGTACTTC,CASTPRDSYLLETQYF
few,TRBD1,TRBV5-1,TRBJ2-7,TGCGCCAGCAGGGCTGGGACAGCAGTCTACGAGCAGTACTTC,CASRAGTAVYEQYF
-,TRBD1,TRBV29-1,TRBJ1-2,TGCAGCGCGACAGGGGATGGCTACACCTTC,CSATGDGYTF
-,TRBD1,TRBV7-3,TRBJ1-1,TGTGCCAGCAGCTTGGACAGGGACACTGAAGCTTTCTTT,CASSLDRDTEAFF
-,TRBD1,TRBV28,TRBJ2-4,TGTGCCAGCAGTTGGGGCCAGGGGGCGGCCAAAAACATTCAGTACTTC,CASSWGQGAAKNIQYF
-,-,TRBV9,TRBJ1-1,TGTGCCAGCAGCTCGTTACAGGGAGATGCTTTCTTT,CASSSLQGDAFF
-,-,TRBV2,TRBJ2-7,TGTGCCAGCAGTGAGGGTGGGGGCCCTCAGTACTTC,CASSEGGGPQYF
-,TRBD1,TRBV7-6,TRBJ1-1,TGTGCCAGCAGCTTAGGATCCCGGGACAGCACTGAAGCTTTCTTT,CASSLGSRDSTEAFF
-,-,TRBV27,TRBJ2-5,TGTGCCAGCAGTTTCCTCAACAGACTAGAAGAGACCCAGTACTTC,CASSFLNRLEETQYF
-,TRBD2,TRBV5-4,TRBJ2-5,TGTGCCAGCAGCATGACACTAGCGGCAAAAGAGACCCAGTACTTC,CASSMTLAAKETQYF
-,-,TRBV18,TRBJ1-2,TGTGCCAGCTCACCCCGGGACACCCGTAACTATGGCTACACCTTC,CASSPRDTRNYGYTF
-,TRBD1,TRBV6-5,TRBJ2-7,TGTGCCAGCAGTTACAGGGACAGCTCCTACGAGCAGTACTTC,CASSYRDSSYEQYF
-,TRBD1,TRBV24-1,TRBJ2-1,TGTGCCACCAGAAGCCGACAGGGAAGTGAGCAGTTCTTC,CATRSRQGSEQFF
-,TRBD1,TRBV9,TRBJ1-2,TGTGCCAGTGACTTGACAGGGGAATATGGCTACACCTTC,CASDLTGEYGYTF
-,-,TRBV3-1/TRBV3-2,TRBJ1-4,TGTGCCAGCAGCCCACCGCTCGGACGGGGAGAAAAACTGTTTTTT,CASSPPLGRGEKLFF
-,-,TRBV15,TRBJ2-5,TGTGCCACCAGCCTGAGGGCTACGGAGACCCAGTACTTC,CATSLRATETQYF
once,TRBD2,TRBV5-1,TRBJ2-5,TGCGCCAGCAACCTCGGACTAGCGGGGGGCCAAGAGACCCAGTACTTC,CASNLGLAGGQETQYF
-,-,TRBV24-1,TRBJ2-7,TGTGCCACCAGTGATTTTCCAGTCTCCTACGAGCAGTACTTC,CATSDFPVSYEQYF
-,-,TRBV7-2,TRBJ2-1,TGTGCCAGTCGGCAGGGGCGTATGAATGAGCAGTTCTTC,CASRQGRMNEQFF
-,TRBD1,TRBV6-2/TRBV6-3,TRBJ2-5,TGTGCCAGCAGTTACCCGGGACAGAGTAACCAAGAGACCCAGTACTTC,CASSYPGQSNQETQYF
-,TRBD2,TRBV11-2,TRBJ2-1,TGTGCCAGCAGCTCTTGGCGGGGGGCAGGCAATGAGCAGTTCTTC,CASSSWRGAGNEQFF
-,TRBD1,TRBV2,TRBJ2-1,TGTGCCAGCACCGAAGGACAGGGATACTACAATGAGCAGTTCTTC,CASTEGQGYYNEQFF
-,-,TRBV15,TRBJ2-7,TGTGCCACCAGCAGAGTGCGGGTTGGAAACGAGCAGTACTTC,CATSRVRVGNEQYF
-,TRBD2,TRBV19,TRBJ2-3,TGTGCCAGCACGGGACTAGCGGAGCGCGATACGCAGTATTTT,CASTGLAERDTQYF
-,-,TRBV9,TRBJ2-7,TGTGCCAGCAGCGTTAGTCAGGGTGCCTACGAGCAGTACTTC,CASSVSQGAYEQYF
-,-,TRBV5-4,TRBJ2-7,TGTGCCAGCAGCCGATCGACTACGGGAGAGCAGTACTTC,CASSRSTTGEQYF
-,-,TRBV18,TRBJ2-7,TGTGCCAGCTCACCACGGCGGGTTTACGAGCAGTACTTC,CASSPRRVYEQYF
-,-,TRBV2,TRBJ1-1,TGTGCCAGCGACCCTCAACGGAGGTTCACTGAAGCTTTCTTT,CASDPQRRFTEAFF
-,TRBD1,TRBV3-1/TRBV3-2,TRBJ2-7,TGTGCCAGCCTGACAGGGGCAGTCTCCTACGAGCAGTACTTC,CASLTGAVSYEQYF
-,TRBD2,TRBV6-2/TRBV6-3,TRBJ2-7,TGTGCCAGCAGCCTGGGACTAGCGGGGGGGAACTACGAGCAGTACTTC,CASSLGLAGGNYEQYF
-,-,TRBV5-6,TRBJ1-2,TGTGCCAGCAGCTTGTCCAGTAGGAGGGAGTCCAACTATGGCTACACCTTC,CASSLSSRRESNYGYTF
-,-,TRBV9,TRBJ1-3,TGTGCCAGCAGCGTAGGACACCCGATAACTGGAAACACCATATATTTT,CASSVGHPITGNTIYF
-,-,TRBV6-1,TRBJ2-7,TGTGCCAGCAGTGAAGCAGGGGGTTCCCCATACGAGCAGTACTTC,CASSEAGGSPYEQYF
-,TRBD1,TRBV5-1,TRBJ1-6,TGCGCCAGCAGCTTACGGACAGGGGATTCACCCCTCCACTTT,CASSLRTGDSPLHF
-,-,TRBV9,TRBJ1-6,TGTGCCACCTCCTCGGGAGACGCCTATAATTCACCCCTCCACTTT,CATSSGDAYNSPLHF
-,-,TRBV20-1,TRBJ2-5,TGCAGTGCTAGAGGGCTCGCAACCCAGTACTTC,CSARGLATQYF
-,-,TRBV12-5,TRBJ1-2,TGTGCTAGTGGACCGGGACTCCGATTTTATGGCTACACCTTC,CASGPGLRFYGYTF
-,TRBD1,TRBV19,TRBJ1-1,TGTGCCAGTAGTAACAGGGGGAACACTGAAGCTTTCTTT,CASSNRGNTEAFF
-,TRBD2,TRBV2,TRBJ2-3,TGTGCCAGCAGTCCCGGGACTATAACAGATACGCAGTATTTT,CASSPGTITDTQYF
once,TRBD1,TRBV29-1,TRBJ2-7,TGCAGCGTTGGAACAGGGGATTCCTACGAGCAGTACTTC,CSVGTGDSYEQYF
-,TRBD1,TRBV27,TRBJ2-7,TGTGCCAGCAGTTTATCGGGCGGCAGGGGGCCCCTCGAGCAGTACTTC,CASSLSGGRGPLEQYF
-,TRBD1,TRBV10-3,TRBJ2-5,TGTGCCATCAGTGAGACCGGGACAGGGAGTCAAGAGACCCAGTACTTC,CAISETGTGSQETQYF
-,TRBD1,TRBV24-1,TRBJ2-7,TGTGCCACCAGTCCTACAGGGGGCGCCTACGAGCAGTACTTC,CATSPTGGAYEQYF